Sequencing of this TCR beta chain was carried out in a study of T-cell reconstitution after alpha-beta-depleted transplantation in children. CDR3 length: 14 amino acids. Trimming took 1 base from V and 8 from J; bases not matched to a gene: 7. The germline V gene encodes CDR1 DFQATT and CDR2 SNEGSKA (reference sequence). This clonotype was counted ten times or more. During its preparation, the TCRbeta library received unique molecular identifiers. TCRdb reprocessed the PCR reads via MiXCR and lists one record per CDR3 protein. Here the sample spans 190,000 or so distinct CDR3 sequences, less than 15% being singletons.

The sequence derives from a human donor who donated a stem cell graft to a child with acute lymphoblastic leukemia. The chain combines TRBV20-1 with TRBJ1-3, with 8 bases aligning to TRBD1. The starting material was PBMCs from the stem cell graft donor, obtained from the stem cell graft. The CDR3 here is CSARGDRGSDTIYF. The CDR3 coding sequence is TGCAGTGCTAGAGGTGACAGGGGTAGCGACACCATATATTTT.